The present TCR beta chain was sequenced within a study of tumor-infiltrating lymphocytes in primary liver carcinoma. In the study overall: Patients were men and women aged 30 to 69 years.

A constant-region primer served to make TCR beta cDNA from approximately 490 ng total RNA. Investigators got TCR beta libraries out of three nested multiplex PCR rounds, done with slightly modified ARM-PCR. Use of TRBV1-TRBV30 forward primers with a C-beta reverse primer characterized the first two PCR rounds, which lasted roughly 9 cycles each. A single record per CDR3 protein comes from TCRdb applying MiXCR to the multiplex PCR reads. The table lists about 330,000 distinct CDR3 sequences, less than 65% of them singletons. Points on this clonotype: Its antigen is still unknown. One end of the junction fails to match germline, which may point to a read error.

CDR1 and CDR2 (germline): SGHAT, FQNNGV. This CDR3 has 13 amino acids. Unsorted whole blood yielded the blood RNA, and germline DNA was also extracted. Study-level points and caveats: Tumor-adjacent and tumor-blood pairs shared a smaller degree of overlap than tumor region pairs. Tumors had a significantly higher top-250-clone fraction than blood (p = 0.039).

This chain uses TRBV11-2 with TRBJ2-5; D is perhaps TRBD2 (6 bases). The clonotype originates from a man aged 40-49 years with primary liver carcinoma and hepatitis B virus infection. Material: peripheral blood. The CDR3, as DNA: TGTGCCAGCAGCTTAGAGTTCGGGAGAACCCAGTGCTTC. Its protein is CASSLEFGRTQCF. The full variable domain, with the rest looked up from reference TRBV11-2 and TRBJ2-5, is EAGVAQSPRYKIIEKRQSVAFWCNPISGHATLYWYQQILGQGPKLLIQFQNNGVVDDSQLPKDRFSAERLKGVDSTLKIQPAKLEDSAVYLCASSLEFGRTQCFGPGTRLLVL.